This T cell receptor beta chain comes out of a study of T-cell reconstitution after alpha-beta-depleted transplantation in children. This clonotype was seen a handful of times. Its antigen is unidentified. Regarding the study as a whole: Recipient T cells and thymic progenitors that survived gave rise to the high TCRbeta diversity observed at day 60 in some patients. Reports say that about two months after transplant, the alpha-beta T cells came out of several hundred graft clones that had expanded.

It was with unique molecular identifiers that the TCRbeta library was prepared. TCRdb processed the PCR reads anew with MiXCR; each CDR3 protein has one entry. This sample carries hundreds of thousands of distinct CDR3 sequences, 13% of them seen once, and the ten largest clones take about 2.2%. Germline V CDR1 and CDR2: MNHEY, SVGAGI. This CDR3 has 16 amino acids. V dropped 4 bases and J dropped 6; count of bases not matched to a gene: 6. The TCR was taken from a male patient younger than 18 who had a stem cell transplant for acute myeloid leukemia, so the T cells may come from the graft donor. The V and J genes are TRBV6-5 and TRBJ2-2; 12 nucleotides match TRBD2. Sequenced material: PBMCs, mostly from graft donor cells, taken 360 days after TCRalphabeta/CD19-depleted stem cell transplant. Here the CDR3 reads CASSLPSGRAPGELFF. In DNA form, the CDR3 reads TGTGCCAGCAGTTTGCCTAGCGGGAGGGCCCCCGGGGAGCTGTTTTTT.